The rows below give T cell receptor beta chains drawn from one sample of a study of a mutant IDH1 vaccine in newly diagnosed glioma. Antigens for these TCRs are unknown. Data came from immunoSEQ multiplex PCR; TCRdb stores just in-frame clones and leaves some out. Altogether tens of thousands of clones are present, approximately 75% being singletons, with the ten largest covering 5% to 6.5%. Material: PBMCs, obtained from a glioma patient whose treatment included an IDH1 peptide vaccine. The receptors come from a man aged 35 to 55 with glioma. CDR3s include the opening cysteine and the closing phenylalanine or tryptophan. Each record gives: D gene, clone size, J gene, V gene, CDR3 DNA, CDR3 protein. D genes are given only for firm matches. Clone size appears in some rows only: once, few, many, or a class for an expanded clone.

-,-,TRBJ1-5,TRBV6-1,TGTGCCAGCAGTGAAGAGACAGCTCAAGCGCAGCCCCAGCATTTT,CASSEETAQAQPQHF
-,once,TRBJ1-1,TRBV4-3,TGCGCCAGCAGCCAAGAGGCGGGGGCTGTGTACACTGAAGCTTTCTTT,CASSQEAGAVYTEAFF
-,-,TRBJ2-7,TRBV5-1,TGCGCCAGCAGCTTGGTCCTAGCACGGGAGCAGTACTTC,CASSLVLAREQYF
-,-,TRBJ2-7,TRBV11-2,TGTGCCAGCAGCGCAACGACAGGTATCTACGAGCAGTACTTC,CASSATTGIYEQYF
-,-,TRBJ1-3,TRBV19,TGTGCCAGTAGTATCTGGGGGGTAGGAGGGTCTGGAAACACCATATATTTT,CASSIWGVGGSGNTIYF
TRBD2,few,TRBJ2-3,TRBV7-2,TGTGCCAGCAGCTTAGGGGCGGGAGCGGGCACAGATACGCAGTATTTT,CASSLGAGAGTDTQYF
-,few,TRBJ1-1,TRBV5-5,TGTGCCAGCAGTCCGGACCCGAACACTGAAGCTTTCTTT,CASSPDPNTEAFF
-,-,TRBJ1-6,TRBV5-1,TGCGCCAGCAGCTTGGTGGGCATCGTAGGGAATTCACCCCTCCACTTT,CASSLVGIVGNSPLHF
TRBD1,-,TRBJ1-6,TRBV12-5,TGTGCTAGTGGTCCGACGACAGGGGTACAGGGTAATTCACCCCTCCACTTT,CASGPTTGVQGNSPLHF
TRBD1,many,TRBJ1-4,TRBV4-3,TGCGCCAGCAGCCATGGGACAGGCGCCAATGAAAAACTGTTTTTT,CASSHGTGANEKLFF
-,-,TRBJ1-2,TRBV20-1,TGCAGTGCTAGACCGGATTATGGCTACACCTTC,CSARPDYGYTF
-,-,TRBJ2-2,TRBV7-8,TGTGCCAGCAGCTTCGTTGGCACCGGGGAGCTGTTTTTT,CASSFVGTGELFF
-,-,TRBJ2-2,TRBV28,TGTGCCAGCAGTTTACCCCTCGCCGGGGCGTTCGGGGAGCTGTTTTTT,CASSLPLAGAFGELFF
-,-,TRBJ1-1,TRBV6-1,TGTGCCAGCAGTGAAACTCTTGGAACTGAAGCTTTCTTT,CASSETLGTEAFF
-,-,TRBJ1-1,TRBV28,TGTGCCAGCAGAACGGCGAACACTGAAGCTTTCTTT,CASRTANTEAFF
TRBD2,-,TRBJ2-5,TRBV6-5,TGTGCCAGCAGTTTCGCGGGGGAAGGGGAGACCCAGTACTTC,CASSFAGEGETQYF
-,-,TRBJ2-3,TRBV18,TGTGCCAGCTCACTTGTTGCGGCAGGGAACACAGATACGCAGTATTTT,CASSLVAAGNTDTQYF
-,-,TRBJ1-5,TRBV2,TGTGCCAGCAAGGGTAGGGATAGCAATCAGCCCCAGCATTTT,CASKGRDSNQPQHF
TRBD1,-,TRBJ2-2,TRBV7-7,TGTGCTAGCAGCTCCGGGACAGGGAGCGCCGGGGAGCTGTTTTTT,CASSSGTGSAGELFF
-,-,TRBJ2-7,TRBV19,TGTGCCAGTAGTATTATCAACGCGGGACAGTACTTC,CASSIINAGQYF
-,-,TRBJ1-5,TRBV10-3,TGTGCCATCAGTGAGTGGGAAAATCAGCCCCAGCATTTT,CAISEWENQPQHF
TRBD1,-,TRBJ1-5,TRBV5-4,TGTGCCAGCAGCCAAGAACAGGGGCAACAGCCCCAGCATTTT,CASSQEQGQQPQHF
-,-,TRBJ2-1,TRBV6-1,TGTGCCAGCAGAGACAGTAGCTCCTACAATGAGCAGTTCTTC,CASRDSSSYNEQFF
TRBD2,-,TRBJ2-3,TRBV5-1,TGCGCCAGCAGCTTTGGGGACTCTAGCGGGGGTACAGATACGCAGTATTTT,CASSFGDSSGGTDTQYF
TRBD1,-,TRBJ1-3,TRBV25-1,TGTGCCAGCAGTAGCCCCTCAACAGGGGTAGGTGGAAACACCATATATTTT,CASSSPSTGVGGNTIYF
-,few,TRBJ2-7,TRBV15,TGTGCCACCAGCAGAGATGACGAGCAGTACTTC,CATSRDDEQYF
-,-,TRBJ1-2,TRBV4-3,TGCGCCAGCAGCCAAGACGGAAGGGGGTTAGATGGCTACACCTTC,CASSQDGRGLDGYTF
-,few,TRBJ1-5,TRBV28,TGTGCCAGCAGTCAGGTCCCTCTTCTAAATCAGCCCCAGCATTTT,CASSQVPLLNQPQHF
-,-,TRBJ1-2,TRBV2,TGTGCCAGCAGTGAAGCACAGGGTGGAGGCTACACCTTC,CASSEAQGGGYTF
TRBD1,-,TRBJ1-4,TRBV5-5,TGTGCCAGCAGCCAGGGAACAGGGGTACGAGGGGAAAAACTGTTTTTT,CASSQGTGVRGEKLFF
-,-,TRBJ1-4,TRBV4-3,TGCGCCAGCGGCGACTGGAATGAAAAACTGTTTTTT,CASGDWNEKLFF
-,-,TRBJ2-6,TRBV6-5,TGTGCCAGCAGTGTAAGGGGCTCCGGGGCCAACGTCCTGACTTTC,CASSVRGSGANVLTF
-,-,TRBJ2-7,TRBV7-2,TGTGCCAGCAGCTTAGCAGGCGAGCAGTACTTC,CASSLAGEQYF
-,-,TRBJ1-6,TRBV11-2,TGTGCCAGCAGCTTAAGCTCCTATAATTCACCCCTCCACTTT,CASSLSSYNSPLHF
-,medium-sized,TRBJ1-1,TRBV10-3,TGTGCCATCAGTGAGAGGTCGAGCACTGAAGCTTTCTTT,CAISERSSTEAFF
TRBD2,-,TRBJ2-5,TRBV28,TGTGCCAGCTCCGGGGAGGGGAGGTTACGGACCCAGTACTTC,CASSGEGRLRTQYF
TRBD1,-,TRBJ2-3,TRBV9,TGTGCCAGCAGCGTAGAACAGGGGGGAGGTACGCAGTATTTT,CASSVEQGGGTQYF
TRBD1,-,TRBJ2-7,TRBV4-2,TGTGCCAGCAGCCCCCAATTGTCCGGGCAGGGGGTTTCCGAGCAGTACTTC,CASSPQLSGQGVSEQYF
TRBD2,-,TRBJ2-1,TRBV7-2,TGTGCCAGCAGCTTAGTGGTACGACTAGCGGGAGTGGGGGAGCAGTTCTTC,CASSLVVRLAGVGEQFF
-,-,TRBJ2-7,TRBV6-6,TGTGCCAGCCGATTGACTAGCTCCTACGAGCAGTACTTC,CASRLTSSYEQYF
TRBD1,-,TRBJ1-1,TRBV6-5,TGTGCCAGCGAATCCTTGGGACAGGGGAACACTGAAGCTTTCTTT,CASESLGQGNTEAFF
-,-,TRBJ2-1,TRBV27,TGTGCCAGCAGTTTCCGTCTAGCCCCTGAGCAGTTCTTC,CASSFRLAPEQFF
TRBD1,-,TRBJ2-5,TRBV30,TGTGCCTGGAACCTACAGGGGCAAGAGACCCAGTACTTC,CAWNLQGQETQYF